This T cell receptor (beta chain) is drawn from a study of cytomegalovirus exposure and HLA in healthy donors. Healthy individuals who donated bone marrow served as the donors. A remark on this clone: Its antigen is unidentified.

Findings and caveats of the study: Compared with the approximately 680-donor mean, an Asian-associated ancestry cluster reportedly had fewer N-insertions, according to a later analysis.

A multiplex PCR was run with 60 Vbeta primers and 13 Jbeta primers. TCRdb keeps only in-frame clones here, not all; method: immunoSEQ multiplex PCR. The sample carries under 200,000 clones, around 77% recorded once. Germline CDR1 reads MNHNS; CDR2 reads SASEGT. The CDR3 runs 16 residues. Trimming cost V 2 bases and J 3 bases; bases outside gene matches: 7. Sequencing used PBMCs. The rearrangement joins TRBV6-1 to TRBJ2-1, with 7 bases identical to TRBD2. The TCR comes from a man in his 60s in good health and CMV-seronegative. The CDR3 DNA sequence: TGTGCCAGCAGTGAATGGCGGGGGAGGGGCTACAATGAGCAGTTCTTC. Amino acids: CASSEWRGRGYNEQFF.